The 14 T cell receptor beta chains listed next were all sequenced from one sample in a study of vaccination and CD4 T cells after COVID-19. Noted treatment: roughly 10-day PBMC culture with coronavirus spike peptide pools or control peptides (ViraFEST assay). Pre-COVID-19 pandemic sampling (2011-2018) yielded the unexposed donor's CD4+ T cells. With the Oncomine TCR Beta short-read assay, DNA from cultured CD4+ T cells was sequenced. TCRdb recomputed calls from the PCR reads with MiXCR, one row per CDR3 protein. The sample comprises roughly 7,900 distinct CDR3 sequences, approximately 37% of which are singletons, and 29% rests with the top ten. Their antigens remain unidentified. Sequencing used CD4+ T cells from blood, cultured in vitro. Every receptor here comes from a human donor in good health.

This clonotype was detected only a few times. The V gene is TRBV20-1, the J gene TRBJ2-2, with D tentatively TRBD1 (6 bases). V lost 4 bases to trimming and J lost 2 bases, with 14 bases between them. Germline lookup yields CDR1 DFQATT and CDR2 SNEGSKA (reference sequence). The CDR3 has 15 residues. CDR3 in DNA: TGCAGTGCTATAAAACCGGGACAAAACACCGGGGAGCTGTTTTTT. Protein sequence: CSAIKPGQNTGELFF.

This clonotype was counted a few times. V usage is TRBV6-5 and J usage is TRBJ1-6; D may be TRBD1 (6 bases). This CDR3 is built from 16 residues. The ends were cut back, 1 base at V and 5 bases at J, with 12 bases in the middle. Germline CDR1 reads MNHEY; CDR2 reads SVGAGI. CDR3 amino acids: CASSYYRARDNSPLHF. In DNA, the CDR3 is TGTGCCAGCAGTTACTACAGGGCGAGGGATAATTCACCCCTCCACTTT.

V and J are TRBV20-1 and TRBJ2-1, with a tentative D call TRBD1 (6 bases). Trimming took off 8 bases at V and 6 bases at J, with 17 bases between the two ends. The germline CDR1 and CDR2 sequences are DFQATT and SNEGSKA (reference sequence). This CDR3 is built from 13 residues. The CDR3 DNA reads as TGCAGTACCCGCGGACAGATAGGCAATGAGCAGTTCTTC. It specifies CSTRGQIGNEQFF.

The V gene is TRBV20-1, the J gene TRBJ1-2; the D gene is possibly TRBD1 (5 bases). V dropped 6 bases and J dropped 10 bases, with 21 bases sitting between them. The CDR3 has 13 residues. CDR1 DFQATT and CDR2 SNEGSKA come from the germline V gene (reference sequence). The CDR3 here is CSAPGGGIEAYTF. The CDR3, as DNA: TGCAGTGCCCCCGGGGGGGGAATAGAAGCCTACACCTTC.

This clonotype has a handful of counts. The chain recombines TRBV20-1 with TRBJ1-1, with 9 bases that match TRBD1. The CDR3 is 14 residues long. V dropped 1 base and J dropped 5; count of bases not matched to a gene: 5. The germline CDR1 and CDR2 sequences are DFQATT and SNEGSKA (reference sequence). The CDR3 here is CSARGDRVWTEAFF. The CDR3 bases are TGCAGTGCTAGAGGGGACAGGGTATGGACTGAAGCTTTCTTT.

This chain links TRBV20-1 with TRBJ1-5; TRBD1 might be the D (6 bases). In germline, CDR1 is DFQATT, CDR2 SNEGSKA (reference sequence). The CDR3 runs to 12 residues. V lost 6 bases and J 6 bases, leaving 12 bases between the germline ends. In DNA, the CDR3 is TGCAGTGCAATACAGGGTGCTCAGCCCCAGCATTTT. Residues: CSAIQGAQPQHF.

The rearrangement uses TRBV12-3 or TRBV12-4 and TRBJ1-5; D uncertain. This CDR3 region has 15 residues. V was shortened by 4 bases and J by 0 bases, with 10 bases between the two germline ends. CDR3 nucleotides: TGTGCCAGCAGTTCCGGGTCATATAGCAATCAGCCCCAGCATTTT. It is translated as CASSSGSYSNQPQHF.

The chain uses TRBV30 and TRBJ1-2; 8 bases agree with TRBD1. CDR1 is GTSNPN and CDR2 is SVGIG in the germline V gene (reference sequence). The CDR3 is made up of 12 amino acids. Unmatched junction bases numbered 4, after V lost 7 bases and J lost 3 bases. The CDR3 loop reads CAFYRGDYGYTF. The CDR3, as DNA: TGTGCCTTCTACAGGGGGGACTATGGCTACACCTTC.

The chain has TRBV19 and TRBJ1-1, with D unclear. From germline, CDR1 is LNHDA and CDR2 SQIVND (reference sequence). The germline V and J ends were trimmed by 5 bases and 1 base, with 8 bases remaining between them. CDR3 length: 13 amino acids. CDR3 DNA: TGTGCCAGTAGTTTGACTAGGAACACTGAAGCTTTCTTT. It encodes CASSLTRNTEAFF.

This clonotype was detected only a few times. One junction end does not reproduce the germline sequence, and a read error may be involved. The chain recombines TRBV30 with TRBJ1-2, with unresolved D. CDR1 GTSNPN and CDR2 SVGIG come from the germline V gene (reference sequence). This CDR3 contains 13 residues. The CDR3 reads CAWRFLGNYGYTF. The CDR3, as DNA: TGTGCCTGGAGGTTTCTAGGGAACTATGGTTACACCTTC.

V gene TRBV12-3 or TRBV12-4 combines with J gene TRBJ2-1; D gene uncertain. V lost 2 bases and J lost 1, with 9 bases in between. The CDR3 consists of 15 residues. CDR3: CASSLSARSYNEQFF. The DNA for the CDR3 is TGTGCCAGCAGTTTAAGCGCCAGATCCTACAATGAGCAGTTCTTC.

V gene TRBV19 combines with J gene TRBJ1-2; D is ambiguous. Germline CDR1 LNHDA, CDR2 SQIVND (reference sequence). The germline V and J ends were trimmed by 3 bases and 0 bases, with 11 bases remaining between them. The CDR3 totals 15 residues. CDR3 sequence (DNA): TGTGCCAGTAGTATCCAGGTCCATTCTAACTATGGCTACACCTTC. Encoded protein: CASSIQVHSNYGYTF.

Only a few counts were recorded for this clonotype. The chain recombines TRBV19 with TRBJ1-1; D might be TRBD1 (5 bases). Germline V CDR1 and CDR2: LNHDA, SQIVND (reference sequence). This CDR3 spans 14 amino acids. V lost 1 base to trimming and J lost 5 bases, with 11 bases between them. CDR3 DNA sequence: TGTGCCAGTAGTATAGCGCCAGGGTTGACTGAAGCTTTCTTT. The encoded protein is CASSIAPGLTEAFF.

This chain connects TRBV6-1 to TRBJ2-1, with TRBD1 matching over 9 bases. CDR3 length: 13 amino acids. The V gene end was trimmed by 6 bases and the J gene end by 8 bases; junction bases not matched to a gene: 5. CDR1 is MNHNS and CDR2 is SASEGT in the germline V gene. This CDR3 is CASRKQGADEQFF. As DNA, the CDR3 is TGTGCCAGCAGGAAACAGGGGGCCGATGAGCAGTTCTTC.